This T cell receptor (beta chain) came from a study of cytomegalovirus exposure and HLA in healthy donors. Study at large: The Caucasian-associated ancestry cluster held 80% to 90% of 398 genotyped donors.

The CDR3 extends over 17 amino acids. V lost 0 bases to trimming and J lost 10 bases; unmatched junction nucleotides: 10. The germline V gene encodes CDR1 MNHNS and CDR2 SASEGT. The PCR ran on 60 Vbeta and 13 Jbeta primers. The assay was immunoSEQ multiplex PCR, and TCRdb's table has in-frame clones only and misses some. Seen here are approximately 280,000 clones, roughly 90% observed once, and the top ten hold roughly 2%. Findings and limits, study-wide: Per a later analysis, 15,000 to 20,000 TCR beta sequences showed association with HLA alleles at 0.05 false discovery rate. The authors enumerated over 150 TCR beta chains as linked to cytomegalovirus.

Comments on this clone: What it binds is not known.

Sequenced input: PBMCs. The chain uses TRBV6-1 and TRBJ1-6; 9 positions match TRBD1. The sequence came from a young woman in good health and CMV-seronegative. CDR3 nucleotides: TGTGCCAGCAGTGAAGCGGTGGGACAGGGCCCACTCTCACCCCTCCACTTT. Translation gives CASSEAVGQGPLSPLHF.